A single sample is the source of the 15 T cell receptor beta chains below, sequenced in a study of shared clonotypes between healthy human individuals. Repertoires were generated with immunoSEQ multiplex PCR, while TCRdb's copy carries only in-frame clones and drops some. This sample has 2 million to 2.5 million clones; approximately 90% occur once, and the top ten carry about 0.41%. Material: naive CD4+ T cells from PBMCs. Subset meaning: CD45RA+ positively selected. The source is a young man in good health. Some clones in this sample may be carry-over from other donors' samples.

The CDR3 DNA reads as TGCGCCAGCAGGACCATAGCGGGAGGGCCCTTTGAGCAGTTCTTC. This codes for CASRTIAGGPFEQFF. This rearrangement joins TRBV5-1 to TRBJ2-1; TRBD2 matches 11 bases. V dropped 5 bases and J dropped 9; count of bases not matched to a gene: 10. Per the germline V gene, CDR1 is SGHRS and CDR2 is YFSETQ. This CDR3 has 15 residues.

The rearrangement uses TRBV19 and TRBJ2-1; 7 nucleotides match TRBD2. In germline, CDR1 is LNHDA, CDR2 SQIVND (reference sequence). The CDR3 is 13 amino acids. V gave up 4 bases and J gave up 9 bases; unmatched junction bases: 6. CDR3 in DNA: TGTGCCAGTAGTAAGACTAGCCCCGGTGAGCAGTTCTTC. It encodes CASSKTSPGEQFF.

The chain combines TRBV7-8 with TRBJ2-7; 7 nucleotides match TRBD2. The J segment lost 1 base and the V segment lost 5 bases, leaving 11 bases of the junction unmatched. The CDR3 contains 16 residues. Germline CDR1 is SGHVS and CDR2 is FQNEAQ. CDR3 DNA sequence: TGTGCCAGCAGCCCCCCTGGCGGGAGTGGGTCCTACGAGCAGTACTTC. This translates into CASSPPGGSGSYEQYF.

This clone turned up a few times. The V gene is TRBV30, the J gene TRBJ1-1; D unresolved. The length of the CDR3 is 12 residues. V shed 3 bases and J shed 4 bases, with 9 bases lying between them. Germline CDR1 reads GTSNPN; CDR2 reads SVGIG (reference sequence). The CDR3 nucleotides are TGTGCCTGGAGGCCGGGAGGCACTGAAGCTTTCTTT. Residues: CAWRPGGTEAFF.

The chain is built from TRBV2 and TRBJ1-5; possible D gene TRBD1, 5 bases. The V end lost 6 bases, the J end lost 5 bases, and 17 bases lay between the germline ends. Germline CDR1 reads SNHLY; CDR2 reads FYNNEI. The CDR3 runs to 15 residues. The CDR3 DNA follows: TGTGCCAGCAGCGGGACTCAGGGAAGGGATCAGCCCCAGCATTTT. This codes for CASSGTQGRDQPQHF.

Of note for this clone: Different DNA sequences within this sample yield the same CDR3. V is TRBV5-1 and J is TRBJ2-1; 7 bases match TRBD2. V lost 4 bases, J lost 3 bases, and 7 bases stayed unmatched. This CDR3 is built from 15 residues. CDR1 is SGHRS and CDR2 is YFSETQ in the germline V gene. CDR3 in amino acids: CASSLASGYYNEQFF. In DNA form, the CDR3 reads TGCGCCAGCAGCCTCGCTAGCGGTTACTACAATGAGCAGTTCTTC.

The chain employs TRBV5-4 and TRBJ2-7, with D hard to call. Trimming shortened V by 2 bases and J by 2 bases, and 14 bases separated the two germline ends. CDR1 SGHNT and CDR2 YYREEE come from the germline V gene (reference sequence). This CDR3 has 15 amino acids. CDR3 amino acids: CASSFSRAETYEQYF. In DNA, the CDR3 is TGTGCCAGCAGCTTCTCAAGGGCGGAGACCTACGAGCAGTACTTC.

This clone occurred a few times. CDR3 coding DNA: TGTGCCAGCAGTTTATTTACTGGGACGGGTCAGCCCCAGCATTTT. It is translated as CASSLFTGTGQPQHF. The rearrangement joins TRBV28 to TRBJ1-5, with D possibly matching TRBD1 (5 bases). CDR3 length equals 15 residues. V lost 1 base, J lost 6 bases, and 13 bases lay in between. Germline V lookup: CDR1 MDHEN, CDR2 SYDVKM.

The DNA for the CDR3 is TGCGCCAGCAGCCAAGATCCGGGGGGGGTCCACGAGCAGTACTTC. This gives the protein CASSQDPGGVHEQYF. The rearrangement uses TRBV4-3 and TRBJ2-7, with TRBD2 matching over 8 bases. CDR1 LGHNA and CDR2 YSLEER come from the germline V gene. The V and J ends lost 0 bases and 5 bases, in that order; junction bases with no gene match: 6. The CDR3 consists of 15 residues.

The chain recombines TRBV28 with TRBJ2-7; TRBD2 aligns across 8 bases. This CDR3 comprises 14 residues. V lost 3 bases and J lost 3; bases outside the gene matches: 4. CDR1 and CDR2 (germline): MDHEN, SYDVKM. CDR3 bases: TGTGCCAGCAGTTTCGGGACTAGTGTCTACGAGCAGTACTTC. Its protein product is CASSFGTSVYEQYF.

The V call is TRBV19, the J call TRBJ2-3; D remains ambiguous. Germline V lookup: CDR1 LNHDA, CDR2 SQIVND (reference sequence). Trimming removed 4 bases from V and 2 bases from J, with 16 bases in between. The CDR3 runs to 16 residues. Written as DNA, the CDR3 is TGTGCCAGTAGTAGGGCGGTAGGGCCCAACACAGATACGCAGTATTTT. Translation gives CASSRAVGPNTDTQYF.

The J gene is TRBJ1-1, the V gene TRBV2; D might be TRBD1 (6 bases). The V gene lost 6 bases and the J gene lost 7 bases, with 15 bases spanning the gap. The CDR3 spans 13 residues. Germline V lookup: CDR1 SNHLY, CDR2 FYNNEI. The CDR3 spells CASSADGQFEAFF. In DNA, the CDR3 is TGTGCCAGCAGCGCCGACGGACAGTTTGAAGCTTTCTTT.

In its sample, this clone was seen once. The same CDR3 is also encoded by other DNA sequences in this sample. The V and J genes are TRBV5-1 and TRBJ2-5, with unresolved D. Germline V gives CDR1 SGHRS, CDR2 YFSETQ. V was trimmed by 4 bases and J by 1 base, leaving 11 bases between them. The CDR3 runs to 14 residues. CDR3 loop: CASSLTASQETQYF. The DNA of the CDR3 is TGCGCCAGCAGCCTGACGGCCAGCCAAGAGACCCAGTACTTC.

This rearrangement joins TRBV10-3 to TRBJ2-2; 14 bases line up with TRBD2. V shed 6 bases and J 4 bases; nucleotides not matched to a gene: 4. Germline-derived CDR1 and CDR2 are ENHRY and SYGVKD. The CDR3 length is 16 residues. CDR3 region: CAIRGLAGDGTGELFF. CDR3 nucleotides: TGTGCCATCAGGGGACTAGCGGGAGATGGCACCGGGGAGCTGTTTTTT.

The J gene is TRBJ1-1, the V gene TRBV9; 7 bases are a match to TRBD1. The V gene end was trimmed by 3 bases and the J gene end by 4 bases; junction bases not matched to a gene: 12. The CDR3 runs to 16 residues. Germline V CDR1 and CDR2: SGDLS, YYNGEE. The CDR3 is CASSGGDRARGTEAFF. CDR3 coding DNA: TGTGCCAGCAGCGGAGGGGACAGAGCCCGAGGCACTGAAGCTTTCTTT.